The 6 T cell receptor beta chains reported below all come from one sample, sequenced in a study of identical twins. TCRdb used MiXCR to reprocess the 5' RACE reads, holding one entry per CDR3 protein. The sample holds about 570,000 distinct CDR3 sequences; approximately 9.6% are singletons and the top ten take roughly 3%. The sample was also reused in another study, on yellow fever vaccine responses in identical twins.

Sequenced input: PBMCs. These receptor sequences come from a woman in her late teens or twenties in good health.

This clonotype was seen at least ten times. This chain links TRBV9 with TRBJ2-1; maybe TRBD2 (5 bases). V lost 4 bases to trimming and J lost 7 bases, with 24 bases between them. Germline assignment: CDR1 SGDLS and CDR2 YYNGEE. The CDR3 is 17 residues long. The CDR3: CASSPQVASRTRNEQFF. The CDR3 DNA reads TGTGCCAGCAGCCCCCAGGTGGCTAGCAGAACTAGGAATGAGCAGTTCTTC.

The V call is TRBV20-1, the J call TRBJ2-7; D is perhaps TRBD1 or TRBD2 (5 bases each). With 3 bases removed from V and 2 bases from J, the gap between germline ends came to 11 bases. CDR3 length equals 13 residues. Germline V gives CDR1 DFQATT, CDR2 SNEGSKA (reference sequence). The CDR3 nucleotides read TGCAGTGCTAGTAGAGGGGAACCCTACGAGCAGTACTTC. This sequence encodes CSASRGEPYEQYF.

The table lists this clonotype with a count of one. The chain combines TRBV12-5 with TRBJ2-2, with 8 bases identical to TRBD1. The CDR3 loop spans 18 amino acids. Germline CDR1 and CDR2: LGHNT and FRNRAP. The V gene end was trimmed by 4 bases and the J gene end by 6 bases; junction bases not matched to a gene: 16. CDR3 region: CASGSTSKDREAAGELFF. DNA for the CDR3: TGTGCTAGTGGTTCGACCAGCAAGGACAGGGAAGCGGCCGGGGAGCTGTTTTTT.

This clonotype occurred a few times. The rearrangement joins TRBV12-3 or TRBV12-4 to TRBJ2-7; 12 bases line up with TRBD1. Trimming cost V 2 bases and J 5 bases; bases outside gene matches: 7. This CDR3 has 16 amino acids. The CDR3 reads CASSLLGGQGADEQYF. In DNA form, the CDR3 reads TGTGCCAGCAGTTTATTGGGGGGACAGGGGGCCGACGAGCAGTACTTC.

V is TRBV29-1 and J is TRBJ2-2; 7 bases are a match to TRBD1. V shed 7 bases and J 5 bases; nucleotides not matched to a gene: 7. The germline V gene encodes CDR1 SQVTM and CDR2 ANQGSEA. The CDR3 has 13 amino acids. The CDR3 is CSAVRGRTGELFF. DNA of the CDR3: TGCAGCGCCGTGAGGGGGCGGACCGGGGAGCTGTTTTTT.

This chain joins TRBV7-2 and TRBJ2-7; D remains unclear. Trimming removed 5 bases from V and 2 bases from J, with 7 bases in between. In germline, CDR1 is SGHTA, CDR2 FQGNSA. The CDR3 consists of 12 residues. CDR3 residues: CASSMSTYEQYF. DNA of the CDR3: TGTGCCAGCAGCATGTCAACCTACGAGCAGTACTTC. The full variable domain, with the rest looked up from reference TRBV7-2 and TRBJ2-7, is GAGVSQSPSNKVTEKGKDVELRCDPISGHTALYWYRQSLGQGLEFLIYFQGNSAPDKSGLPSDRFSAERTGGSVSTLTIQRTQQEDSAVYLCASSMSTYEQYFGPGTRLTVT.